This T cell receptor (beta chain) came from a study of T cell responses to AZD1222 COVID-19 vaccine. About this clone: Its specificity is not known.

The method was immunoSEQ multiplex PCR; TCRdb's version includes in-frame clones alone and lacks a portion of them. The sample contains about 140,000 clones, around nine tenths of which appear only once. General study results and limits: Only a handful of AZD1222 recipients were seropositive at baseline. The donors showed a predominance of white British ancestry and of females, with possible underestimation of clonal diversity.

Trimming removed 5 bases from V and 5 bases from J; junction bases left unmatched: 8. The germline V gene encodes CDR1 SGHNT and CDR2 YENEEA. This CDR3 region has 17 residues. The J gene is TRBJ2-5, the V gene TRBV11-3; 16 bases align to TRBD2. The TCR was taken from an adult in good health. The source was peripheral blood, collected on day 0 of AZD1222 vaccination. CDR3 sequence: CASSLGLAGGPTETQYF. The CDR3 DNA reads TGTGCCAGCAGCCTGGGACTAGCGGGAGGGCCGACTGAGACCCAGTACTTC.